This T cell receptor beta chain came from a study of CD8 T cells in Susac syndrome. RNA totalling roughly 0.5 to 1 ug underwent reverse transcription with random hexamers. The TCR beta CDR3 was amplified by immunoSEQ multiplex PCR across 54 Vbeta, 13 Jbeta. In TCRdb, the immunoSEQ multiplex PCR reads were re-called with MiXCR into one record per CDR3 protein. The table shows 100,000 to 150,000 distinct CDR3 sequences, with about 92% occurring only once. The CDR3 runs 13 residues. With 5 bases removed from V and 8 bases from J, the gap between germline ends came to 15 bases. Germline CDR1 is SGHDN and CDR2 is FVKESK. Peripheral blood CD8+ and CD4+ T cells were profiled by TCR beta sequencing. The multiple sclerosis control cohort comprised treatment-naive individuals presenting with stable or active relapsing-remitting disease. TEMRA cells were FACS-enriched, and CD8+ and CD4+ T cells were isolated negatively.

This chain uses TRBV14 with TRBJ1-2; D gene unclear. The sample taken for sequencing was CD8+ T cells from PBMCs. The receptor comes from a human donor with multiple sclerosis. The CDR3: CASSSRRIGGYTF. Here the CDR3 DNA reads TGTGCCAGCAGCTCAAGGAGGATCGGGGGCTACACCTTC.